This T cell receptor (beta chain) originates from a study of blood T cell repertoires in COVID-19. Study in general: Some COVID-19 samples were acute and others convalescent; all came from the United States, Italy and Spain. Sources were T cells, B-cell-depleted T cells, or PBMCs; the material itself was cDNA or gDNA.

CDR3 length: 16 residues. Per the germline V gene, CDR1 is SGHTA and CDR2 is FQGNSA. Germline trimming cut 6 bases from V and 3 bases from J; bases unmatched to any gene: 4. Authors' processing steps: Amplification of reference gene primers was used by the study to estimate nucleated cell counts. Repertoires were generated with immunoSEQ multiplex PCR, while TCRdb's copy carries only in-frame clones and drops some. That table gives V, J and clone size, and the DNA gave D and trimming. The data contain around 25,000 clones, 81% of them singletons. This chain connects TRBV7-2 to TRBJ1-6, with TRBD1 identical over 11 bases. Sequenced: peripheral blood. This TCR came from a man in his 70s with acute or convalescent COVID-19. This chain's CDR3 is CASRTGTGGYNSPLHF. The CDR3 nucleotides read TGTGCCAGCAGAACCGGGACAGGGGGCTATAATTCACCCCTCCACTTT.